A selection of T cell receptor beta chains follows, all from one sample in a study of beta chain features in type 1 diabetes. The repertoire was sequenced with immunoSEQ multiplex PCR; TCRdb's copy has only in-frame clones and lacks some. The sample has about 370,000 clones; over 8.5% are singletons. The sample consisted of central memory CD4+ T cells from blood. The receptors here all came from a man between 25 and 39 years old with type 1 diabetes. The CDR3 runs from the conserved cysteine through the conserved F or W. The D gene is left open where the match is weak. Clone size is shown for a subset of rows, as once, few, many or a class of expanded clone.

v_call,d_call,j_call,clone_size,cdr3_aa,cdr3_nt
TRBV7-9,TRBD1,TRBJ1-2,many,CASNKDRGDYGYTF,TGTGCCAGCAACAAGGACAGGGGGGACTATGGCTACACCTTC
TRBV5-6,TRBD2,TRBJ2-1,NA,CASREGLAGGLEQFF,TGTGCCAGCAGGGAAGGACTAGCGGGAGGGCTTGAGCAGTTCTTC
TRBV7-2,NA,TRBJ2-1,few,CASSLALRQLYNEQFF,TGTGCCAGCAGCTTAGCCCTTCGACAACTTTACAATGAGCAGTTCTTC
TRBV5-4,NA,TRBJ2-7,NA,CASSLARQNYEQYF,TGTGCCAGCAGCTTGGCCCGACAGAACTACGAGCAGTACTTC
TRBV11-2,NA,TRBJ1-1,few,CASSTRTANTEAFF,TGTGCCAGCAGCACACGGACAGCGAACACTGAAGCTTTCTTT
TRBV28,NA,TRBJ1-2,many,CASSLRDPYAGYTF,TGTGCCAGCAGTTTAAGGGACCCCTACGCTGGCTACACCTTC
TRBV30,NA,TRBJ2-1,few,CAWGRARNEQFF,TGTGCCTGGGGTCGGGCTCGCAATGAGCAGTTCTTC
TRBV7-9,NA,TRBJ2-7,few,CASSPPFREALYEQYF,TGTGCCAGCAGCCCACCGTTTAGAGAGGCCCTATACGAGCAGTACTTC
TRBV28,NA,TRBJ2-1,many,CASSSPGHEQFF,TGTGCCAGCAGTTCCCCTGGTCATGAGCAGTTCTTC
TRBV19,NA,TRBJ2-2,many,CASSIGLYTGELFF,TGTGCCAGTAGTATAGGACTGTACACCGGGGAGCTGTTTTTT
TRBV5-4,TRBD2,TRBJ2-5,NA,CASSQEASGRSQETQYF,TGTGCCAGCAGCCAGGAGGCTAGCGGGAGAAGCCAAGAGACCCAGTACTTC
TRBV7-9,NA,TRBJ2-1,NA,CASSLSSNEQFF,TGTGCCAGCAGCTTGTCATCCAATGAGCAGTTCTTC
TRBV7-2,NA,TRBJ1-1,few,CASSLGSELKAFF,TGTGCCAGCAGCTTAGGGTCAGAATTAAAAGCTTTCTTT
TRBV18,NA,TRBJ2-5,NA,CASSRGRQETQYF,TGTGCCAGCTCACGGGGTAGGCAAGAGACCCAGTACTTC
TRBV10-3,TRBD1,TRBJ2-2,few,CAISERGQAGTGELFF,TGTGCCATCAGTGAGCGAGGACAGGCCGGTACCGGGGAGCTGTTTTTT
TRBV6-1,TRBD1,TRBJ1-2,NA,CASSARTGAPYGYTF,TGTGCCAGCAGTGCCAGGACAGGGGCTCCGTATGGCTACACCTTC
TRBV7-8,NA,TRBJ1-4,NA,CASSTRRTTNEKLFF,TGTGCCAGCAGCACCCGGCGGACAACTAATGAAAAACTGTTTTTT
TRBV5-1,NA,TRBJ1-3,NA,CASSTRDGSSGNTIYF,TGCGCCAGCAGCACTCGGGACGGAAGCTCTGGAAACACCATATATTTT
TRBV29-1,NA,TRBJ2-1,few,CSVAGRGGDEQFF,TGCAGCGTTGCGGGACGGGGTGGGGATGAGCAGTTCTTC
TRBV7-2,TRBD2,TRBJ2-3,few,CASSLGLAGVPWGTDTQYF,TGTGCCAGCAGCTTAGGCCTAGCGGGAGTCCCCTGGGGCACAGATACGCAGTATTTT
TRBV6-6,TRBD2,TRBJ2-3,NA,CASRFGGASTDTQYF,TGTGCCAGCAGATTCGGGGGGGCTAGCACAGATACGCAGTATTTT
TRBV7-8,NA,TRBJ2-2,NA,CASSFTPFGVGAQRAGELFF,TGTGCCAGCAGCTTCACACCCTTCGGGGTGGGGGCCCAACGGGCCGGGGAGCTGTTTTTT
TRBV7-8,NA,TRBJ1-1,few,CASSLGEAEAFF,TGTGCCAGCAGCTTAGGGGAGGCTGAAGCTTTCTTT
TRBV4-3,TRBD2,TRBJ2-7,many,CASSQIASGYSYEQYF,TGCGCCAGCAGCCAAATTGCTAGCGGGTACTCCTACGAGCAGTACTTC
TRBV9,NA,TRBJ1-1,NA,CATSRASSTEAFF,TGTGCCACCAGCAGGGCATCGAGCACTGAAGCTTTCTTT
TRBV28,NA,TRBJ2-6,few,CASSRRGAGANVLTF,TGTGCCAGCAGTCGCAGGGGGGCTGGGGCCAACGTCCTGACTTTC
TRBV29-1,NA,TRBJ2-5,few,CSVAFRETQYF,TGCAGCGTTGCCTTTAGGGAGACCCAGTACTTC
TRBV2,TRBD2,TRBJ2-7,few,CASTRTSGKYEQYF,TGTGCCAGCACCCGGACTAGCGGGAAATACGAGCAGTACTTC
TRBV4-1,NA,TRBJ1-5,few,CASSQVGRGADQPQHF,TGCGCCAGCAGCCAAGTGGGGCGAGGGGCAGATCAGCCCCAGCATTTT
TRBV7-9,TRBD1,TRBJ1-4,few,CASSLGQGANEKLFF,TGTGCCAGCAGCCTAGGACAGGGGGCGAATGAAAAACTGTTTTTT
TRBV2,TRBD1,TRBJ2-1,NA,CASSERTGGNEQFF,TGTGCCAGCAGCGAGCGGACAGGGGGTAATGAGCAGTTCTTC
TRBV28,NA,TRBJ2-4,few,CASSSRHNLAKNIQYF,TGTGCCAGCAGTTCAAGACATAACCTAGCCAAAAACATTCAGTACTTC
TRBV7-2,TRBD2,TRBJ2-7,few,CASSLRSSGRYEQYF,TGTGCCAGCAGCTTACGGTCTAGCGGGAGGTACGAGCAGTACTTC
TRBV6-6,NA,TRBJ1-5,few,CASSYYGPNQPQHF,TGTGCCAGCAGTTACTATGGGCCGAATCAGCCCCAGCATTTT
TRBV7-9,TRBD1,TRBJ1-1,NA,CASSLDRGTEAFF,TGTGCCAGCAGCTTAGACAGGGGCACTGAAGCTTTCTTT
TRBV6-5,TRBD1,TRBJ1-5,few,CASSLQGPGQPQHF,TGTGCCAGCAGTTTACAGGGGCCGGGTCAGCCCCAGCATTTT
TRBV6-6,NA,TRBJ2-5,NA,CASSPSGQETQYF,TGTGCCAGCAGTCCCTCGGGTCAGGAGACCCAGTACTTC
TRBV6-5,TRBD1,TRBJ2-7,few,CASSRQGTGPYEQYF,TGTGCCAGCAGTCGACAGGGAACGGGACCCTACGAGCAGTACTTC
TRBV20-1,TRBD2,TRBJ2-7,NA,CSAPRGDEQYF,TGCAGTGCCCCCCGGGGGGACGAGCAGTACTTC
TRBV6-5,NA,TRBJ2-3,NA,CAISRQISTDTQYF,TGTGCCATCAGTCGACAGATAAGCACAGATACGCAGTATTTT
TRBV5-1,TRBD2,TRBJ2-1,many,CASSPSGVYNEQFF,TGCGCCAGCAGCCCGAGCGGGGTTTACAATGAGCAGTTCTTC
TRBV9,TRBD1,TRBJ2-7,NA,CASSISPGQYYEQYF,TGTGCCAGCAGCATTTCACCGGGACAGTACTACGAGCAGTACTTC
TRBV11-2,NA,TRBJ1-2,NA,CASSFEGSYGYTF,TGTGCCAGCAGCTTCGAAGGGTCCTATGGCTACACCTTC
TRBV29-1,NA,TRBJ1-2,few,CSVRDSVGGYTF,TGCAGCGTCCGCGACAGTGTGGGAGGCTACACCTTC
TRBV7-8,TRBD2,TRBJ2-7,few,CASRAGLGLASYEQYF,TGTGCCAGCAGGGCCGGTCTGGGACTAGCTTCCTACGAGCAGTACTTC
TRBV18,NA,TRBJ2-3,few,CASSVVTDTQYF,TGTGCCAGCTCAGTCGTAACAGATACGCAGTATTTT
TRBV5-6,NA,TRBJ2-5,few,CASSADTYQETQYF,TGTGCCAGCAGCGCCGACACGTACCAAGAGACCCAGTACTTC
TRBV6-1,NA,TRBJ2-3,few,CASSEGVGADTQYF,TGTGCCAGCAGTGAAGGGGTAGGGGCAGATACGCAGTATTTT
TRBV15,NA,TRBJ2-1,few,CATSRETGVLREQFF,TGTGCCACCAGCAGAGAGACGGGAGTCTTGAGGGAGCAGTTCTTC
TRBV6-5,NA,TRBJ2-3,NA,CASSRLSLGDTQYF,TGTGCCAGCAGCCGACTAAGCCTAGGGGATACGCAGTATTTT
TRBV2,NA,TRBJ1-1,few,CASSDVRGKAEAFF,TGTGCCAGCAGTGACGTTCGGGGGAAGGCTGAAGCTTTCTTT